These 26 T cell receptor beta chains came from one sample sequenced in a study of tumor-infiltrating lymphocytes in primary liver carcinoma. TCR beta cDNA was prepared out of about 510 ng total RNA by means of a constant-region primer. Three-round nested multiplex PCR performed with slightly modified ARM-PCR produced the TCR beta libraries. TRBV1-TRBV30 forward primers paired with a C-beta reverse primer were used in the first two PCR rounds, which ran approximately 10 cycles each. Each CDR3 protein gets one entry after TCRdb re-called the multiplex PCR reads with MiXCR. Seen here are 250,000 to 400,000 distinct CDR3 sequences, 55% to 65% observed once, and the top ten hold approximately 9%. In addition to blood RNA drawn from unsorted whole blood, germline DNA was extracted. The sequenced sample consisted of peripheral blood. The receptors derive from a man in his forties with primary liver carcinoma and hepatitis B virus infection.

CDR3 bases: TGCGCCAGCTCCGAAAGCGGGAGCCGCCTCGAGCAGTACTTC. Translated: CASSESGSRLEQYF. The rearrangement uses TRBV5-1 and TRBJ2-7; 8 bases are a match to TRBD2. This CDR3 is 14 amino acids long. Losses at the gene ends were 7 bases for V and 6 bases for J; bases not matched to a gene: 12. Germline-derived CDR1 and CDR2 are SGHRS and YFSETQ.

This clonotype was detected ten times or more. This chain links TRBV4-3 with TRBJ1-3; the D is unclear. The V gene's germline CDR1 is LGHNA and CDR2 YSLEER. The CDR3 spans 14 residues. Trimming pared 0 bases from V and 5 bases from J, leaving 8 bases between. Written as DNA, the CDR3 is TGCGCCAGCAGCCAAGAGGGGTATAGAAACACCATATATTTT. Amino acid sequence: CASSQEGYRNTIYF.

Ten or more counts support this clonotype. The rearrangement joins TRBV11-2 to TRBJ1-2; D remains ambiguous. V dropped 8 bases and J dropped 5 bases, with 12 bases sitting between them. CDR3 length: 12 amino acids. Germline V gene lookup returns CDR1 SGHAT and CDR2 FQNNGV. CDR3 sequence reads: CASSGEGYGYTF. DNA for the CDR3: TGTGCCAGCTCTGGGGAGGGATATGGCTACACCTTC.

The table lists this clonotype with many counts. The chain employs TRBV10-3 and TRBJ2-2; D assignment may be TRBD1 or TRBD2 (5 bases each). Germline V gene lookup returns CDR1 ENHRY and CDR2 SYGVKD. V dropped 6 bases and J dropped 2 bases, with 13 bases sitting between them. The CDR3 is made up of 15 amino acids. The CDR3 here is CAIRGVSQNTGELFF. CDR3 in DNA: TGTGCCATCAGGGGGGTCTCTCAAAACACCGGGGAGCTGTTTTTT.

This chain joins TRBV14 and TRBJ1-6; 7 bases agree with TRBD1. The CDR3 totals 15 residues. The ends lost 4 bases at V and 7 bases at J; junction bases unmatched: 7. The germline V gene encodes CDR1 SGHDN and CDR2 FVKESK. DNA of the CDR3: TGTGCCAGCAGCCTACGACAGGGTCAAAATTCACCCCTCCACTTT. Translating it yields CASSLRQGQNSPLHF.

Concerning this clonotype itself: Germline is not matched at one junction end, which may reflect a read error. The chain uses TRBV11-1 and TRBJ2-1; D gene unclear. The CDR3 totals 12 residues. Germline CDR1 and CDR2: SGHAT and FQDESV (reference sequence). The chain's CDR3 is CVSSLRWDEQFF. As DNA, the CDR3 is TGTGTCAGCAGCTTAAGGTGGGATGAGCAGTTCTTC.

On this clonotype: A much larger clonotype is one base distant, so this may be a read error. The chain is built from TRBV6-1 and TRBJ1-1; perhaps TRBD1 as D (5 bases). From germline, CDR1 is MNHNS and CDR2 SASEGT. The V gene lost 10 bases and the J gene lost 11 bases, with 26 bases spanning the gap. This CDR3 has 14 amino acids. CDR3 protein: CANTDTPGGPKAFF. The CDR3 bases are TGTGCCAACACCGACACTCCTGGGGGACCTAAGGCTTTCTTT.

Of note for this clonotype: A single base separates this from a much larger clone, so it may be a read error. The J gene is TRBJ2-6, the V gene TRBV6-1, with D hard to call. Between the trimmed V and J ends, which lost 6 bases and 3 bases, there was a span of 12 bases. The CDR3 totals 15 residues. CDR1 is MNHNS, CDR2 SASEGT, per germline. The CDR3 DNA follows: TGTGCCAGCAGGAAGGAAGTGTATGGGGCCAACGTCCTGACTTTC. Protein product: CASRKEVYGANVLTF.

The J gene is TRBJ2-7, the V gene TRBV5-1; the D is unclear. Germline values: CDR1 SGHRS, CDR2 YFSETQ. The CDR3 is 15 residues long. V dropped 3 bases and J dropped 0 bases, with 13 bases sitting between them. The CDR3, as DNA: TGCGCCAGCAGCTACTCCGGGTCTAGCTCCTACGAGCAGTACTTC. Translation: CASSYSGSSSYEQYF. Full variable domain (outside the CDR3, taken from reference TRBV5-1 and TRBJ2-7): KAGVTQTPRYLIKTRGQQVTLSCSPISGHRSVSWYQQTPGQGLQFLFEYFSETQRNKGNFPGRFSGRQFSNSRSEMNVSTLELGDSALYLCASSYSGSSSYEQYFGPGTRLTVT.

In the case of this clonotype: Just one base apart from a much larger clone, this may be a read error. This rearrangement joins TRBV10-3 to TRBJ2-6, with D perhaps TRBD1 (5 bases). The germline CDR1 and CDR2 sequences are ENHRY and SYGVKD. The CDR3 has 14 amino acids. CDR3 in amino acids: CAISVGSGANFLTF. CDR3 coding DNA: TGTGCCATCAGTGTTGGCTCTGGGGCCAACTTCCTGACTTTC.

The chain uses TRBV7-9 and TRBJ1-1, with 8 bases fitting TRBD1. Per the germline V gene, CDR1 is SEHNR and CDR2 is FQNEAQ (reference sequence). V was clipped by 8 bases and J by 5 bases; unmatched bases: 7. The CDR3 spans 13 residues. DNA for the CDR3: TGTGCCAGCGCCTATCAGGGGGCGACTGAAGCTTTCTTT. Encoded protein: CASAYQGATEAFF.

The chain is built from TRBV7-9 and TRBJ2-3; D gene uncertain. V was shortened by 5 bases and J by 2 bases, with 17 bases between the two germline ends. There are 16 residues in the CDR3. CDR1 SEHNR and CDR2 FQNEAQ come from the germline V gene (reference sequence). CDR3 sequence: CASSHRPSAPTDTQYF. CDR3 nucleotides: TGTGCCAGCAGCCATCGACCGAGTGCCCCCACAGATACGCAGTATTTT.

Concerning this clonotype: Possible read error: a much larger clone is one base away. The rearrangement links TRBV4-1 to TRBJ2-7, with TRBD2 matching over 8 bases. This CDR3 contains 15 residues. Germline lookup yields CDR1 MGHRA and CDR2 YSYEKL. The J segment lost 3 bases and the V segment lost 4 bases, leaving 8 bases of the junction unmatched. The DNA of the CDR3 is TGCGCCAGCAGCCGGAGACTAGCGCGTGTCTACGAGCAGTACTTC. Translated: CASSRRLARVYEQYF.

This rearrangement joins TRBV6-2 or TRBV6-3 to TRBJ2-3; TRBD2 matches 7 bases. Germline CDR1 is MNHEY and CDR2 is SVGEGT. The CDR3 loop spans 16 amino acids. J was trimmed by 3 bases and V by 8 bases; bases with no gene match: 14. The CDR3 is CASGPWTGGGTDTQYF. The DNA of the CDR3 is TGTGCCAGCGGACCATGGACGGGGGGTGGTACAGATACGCAGTATTTT.

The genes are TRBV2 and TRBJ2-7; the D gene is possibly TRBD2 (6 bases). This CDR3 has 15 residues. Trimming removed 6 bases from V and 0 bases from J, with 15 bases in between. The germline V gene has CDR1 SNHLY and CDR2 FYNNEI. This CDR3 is CASSASSASSYEQYF. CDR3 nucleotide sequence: TGTGCCAGCAGCGCCTCTAGCGCTAGCTCCTACGAGCAGTACTTC. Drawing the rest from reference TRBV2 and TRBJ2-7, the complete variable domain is EPEVTQTPSHQVTQMGQEVILRCVPISNHLYFYWYRQILGQKVEFLVSFYNNEISEKSEIFDDQFSVERPDGSNFTLKIRSTKLEDSAMYFCASSASSASSYEQYFGPGTRLTVT.

CDR3 protein: CRAGNQGGGGNAIYF. The CDR3 region has the DNA TGCAGAGCTGGTAATCAGGGAGGAGGTGGGAACGCCATATATTTT. The chain has TRBV29-1 and TRBJ1-3, with D maybe TRBD1 (5 bases). Germline values: CDR1 SQVTM, CDR2 ANQGSEA. This CDR3 contains 15 residues.

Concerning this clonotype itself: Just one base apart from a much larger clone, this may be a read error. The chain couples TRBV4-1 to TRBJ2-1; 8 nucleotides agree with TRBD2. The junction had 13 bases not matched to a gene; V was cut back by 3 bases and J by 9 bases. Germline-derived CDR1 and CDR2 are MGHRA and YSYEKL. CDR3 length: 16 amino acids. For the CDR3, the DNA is TGCGCCAGCAGCCATGATGACGGGAGGGCCGGGGGTGAGCAGTTCTTC. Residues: CASSHDDGRAGGEQFF.

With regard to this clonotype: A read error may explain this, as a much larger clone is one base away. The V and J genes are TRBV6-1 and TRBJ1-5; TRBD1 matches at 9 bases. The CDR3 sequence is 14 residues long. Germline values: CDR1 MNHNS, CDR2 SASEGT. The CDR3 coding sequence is TGTGTCAGCGGAAGGACAGGGGGCAATCAGCCCCAGCATTTT. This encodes CVSGRTGGNQPQHF.

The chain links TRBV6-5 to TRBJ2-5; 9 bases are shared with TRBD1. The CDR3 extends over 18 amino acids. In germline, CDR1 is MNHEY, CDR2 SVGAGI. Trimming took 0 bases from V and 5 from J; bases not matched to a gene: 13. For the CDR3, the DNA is TGTGCCAGCAGTTACTCGGGTTTCGGGACAGGGCCAGAGGAGACCCAGTACTTC. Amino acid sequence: CASSYSGFGTGPEETQYF.

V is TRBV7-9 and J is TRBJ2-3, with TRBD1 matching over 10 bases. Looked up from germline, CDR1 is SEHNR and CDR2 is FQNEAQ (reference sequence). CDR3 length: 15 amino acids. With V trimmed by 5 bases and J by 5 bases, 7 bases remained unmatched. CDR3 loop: CASSVFGQGEDTQYF. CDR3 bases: TGTGCCAGCAGCGTGTTCGGACAGGGGGAAGATACGCAGTATTTT.

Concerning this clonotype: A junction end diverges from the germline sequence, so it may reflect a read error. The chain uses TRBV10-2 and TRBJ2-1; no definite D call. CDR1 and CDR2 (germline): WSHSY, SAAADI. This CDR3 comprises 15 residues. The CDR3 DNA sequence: TGCGCCAGCAGCGAGACGGCTGCCTCCTACAATGAGCACTTCTTC. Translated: CASSETAASYNEHFF.

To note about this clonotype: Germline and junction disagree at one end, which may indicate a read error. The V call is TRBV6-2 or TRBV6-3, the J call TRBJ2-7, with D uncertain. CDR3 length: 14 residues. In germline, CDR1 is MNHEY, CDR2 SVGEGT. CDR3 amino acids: CTSSYVVGAYEQYF. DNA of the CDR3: TGTACCAGCAGTTACGTCGTGGGCGCCTACGAGCAGTACTTC.

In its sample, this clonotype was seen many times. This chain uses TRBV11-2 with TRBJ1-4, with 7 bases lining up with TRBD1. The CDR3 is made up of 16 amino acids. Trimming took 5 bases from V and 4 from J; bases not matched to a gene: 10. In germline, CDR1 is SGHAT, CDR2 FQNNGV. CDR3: CASSPVGQADNEKLFF. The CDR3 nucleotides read TGTGCCAGCAGCCCGGTTGGACAGGCCGATAATGAAAAACTGTTTTTT.

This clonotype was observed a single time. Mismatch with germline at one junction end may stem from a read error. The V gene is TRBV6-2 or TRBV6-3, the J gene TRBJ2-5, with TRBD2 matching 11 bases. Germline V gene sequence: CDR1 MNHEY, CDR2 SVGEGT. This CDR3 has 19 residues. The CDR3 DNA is TGTGCCAGCAGTTACAGTAGCGGGAGGGGCCTCCGTGTAGGAGAGACACAGTACTTC. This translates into CASSYSSGRGLRVGETQYF.

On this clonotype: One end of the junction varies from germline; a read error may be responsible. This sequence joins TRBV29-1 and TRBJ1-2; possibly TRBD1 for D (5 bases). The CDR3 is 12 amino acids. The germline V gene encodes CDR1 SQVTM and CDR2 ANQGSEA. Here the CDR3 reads CSAPREGNGYAF. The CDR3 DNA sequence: TGCAGCGCCCCCAGGGAGGGTAATGGCTACGCCTTC.

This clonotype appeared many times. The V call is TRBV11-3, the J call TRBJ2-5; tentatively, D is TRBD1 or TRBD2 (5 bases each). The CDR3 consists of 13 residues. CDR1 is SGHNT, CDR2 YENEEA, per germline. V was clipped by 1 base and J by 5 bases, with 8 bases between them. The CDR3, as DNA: TGTGCCAGCAGCTTAGGGTGGGGGGAGACCCAGTACTTC. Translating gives CASSLGWGETQYF.